The 16 T cell receptor beta chains in this list originate from one sample, sequenced in a study of cytomegalovirus exposure and HLA in healthy donors. A multiplex PCR was run with 60 Vbeta primers and 13 Jbeta primers. Clones were sequenced by immunoSEQ multiplex PCR, and TCRdb holds only the in-frame ones, with some missing. Of 200,000 or so clones listed, about 84% are singletons. The sample was PBMCs. The receptors were gathered from a man in his fifties or sixties in good health and CMV-seronegative.

In this sample, this clone turned up a few times. The chain combines TRBV5-6 with TRBJ2-1; possible D gene TRBD2, 6 bases. Between the trimmed V and J ends, which lost 1 base and 7 bases, there was a span of 12 bases. CDR3 size: 14 residues. Germline V CDR1 and CDR2: SGHDT, YYEEEE. CDR3: CASSLSKGRNEQFF. The DNA of the CDR3 is TGTGCCAGCAGCTTGTCGAAGGGGAGGAATGAGCAGTTCTTC.

The rearrangement uses TRBV18 and TRBJ1-1, with D uncertain. The CDR3 totals 13 residues. With 3 bases removed from V and 3 bases from J, the gap between germline ends came to 8 bases. Per germline, CDR1 KGHSH and CDR2 LQKENI. The CDR3 coding sequence is TGTGCCAGCTCACCCCAACAGTACACTGAAGCTTTCTTT. This translates into CASSPQQYTEAFF. Variable domain in full (rest from reference TRBV18 and TRBJ1-1): NAGVMQNPRHLVRRRGQEARLRCSPMKGHSHVYWYRQLPEEGLKFMVYLQKENIIDESGMPKERFSAEFPKEGPSILRIQQVVRGDSAAYFCASSPQQYTEAFFGQGTRLTVV.

This clone was seen more than once but under ten times. One end of the junction varies from germline; a read error may be responsible. This rearrangement joins TRBV7-9 to TRBJ1-2, with 8 bases that match TRBD1. The CDR3 is 16 amino acids. Germline CDR1 reads SEHNR; CDR2 reads FQNEAQ (reference sequence). CDR3 nucleotides: TGTTCCAGCAGCTCAACTGGACAGGGAGGCCAAGGTGGCTACACCTTC. This codes for CSSSSTGQGGQGGYTF.

The V call is TRBV13, the J call TRBJ2-7, with D possibly being TRBD2 (5 bases). Trimming shortened V by 5 bases and J by 3 bases, and 17 bases separated the two germline ends. In germline, CDR1 is PRHDT, CDR2 FYEKMQ (reference sequence). The CDR3 runs to 15 residues. The DNA of the CDR3 is TGTGCCAGCAGCCCCTCGGGGAAGGGCTTCTACGAGCAGTACTTC. Its protein is CASSPSGKGFYEQYF.

The chain carries TRBV19 and TRBJ1-5; TRBD1 aligns across 7 bases. V shed 7 bases, J shed 3 bases, and the junction held 9 bases outside the gene matches. The CDR3 sequence is 15 residues long. Looked up from germline, CDR1 is LNHDA and CDR2 is SQIVND (reference sequence). CDR3 protein: CASTPPDRPNQPQHF. The CDR3 DNA follows: TGTGCCAGTACCCCTCCGGACAGGCCCAATCAGCCCCAGCATTTT.

J is TRBJ1-2 and V is TRBV25-1; TRBD1 aligns across 8 bases. V shed 10 bases, J shed 7 bases, and the junction held 14 bases outside the gene matches. From germline, CDR1 is MGHDK and CDR2 SYGVNS. This CDR3 comprises 14 residues. The CDR3 DNA reads TGTGCCACCCAAGGAGCAGGGGGCTGGTCTGGCTACACCTTC. It yields the protein CATQGAGGWSGYTF.

J is TRBJ2-2 and V is TRBV9; the D gene is possibly TRBD2 (7 bases). The germline V and J ends were trimmed by 3 bases and 5 bases, with 17 bases remaining between them. Germline assignment: CDR1 SGDLS and CDR2 YYNGEE. The CDR3 has 16 amino acids. CDR3 in DNA: TGTGCCAGCAGCGGTGAAGGGGGGGGGCGTACCGGGGAGCTGTTTTTT. Translating gives CASSGEGGGRTGELFF.

This clone was counted a few times. This chain uses TRBV7-2 with TRBJ1-4; 9 nucleotides agree with TRBD1. From germline, CDR1 is SGHTA and CDR2 FQGNSA. V gave up 5 bases and J gave up 7 bases; unmatched junction bases: 5. The CDR3 length is 14 residues. The CDR3 here is CASSQDRGREKLFF. Written as DNA, the CDR3 is TGTGCCAGCAGCCAGGACAGGGGACGTGAAAAACTGTTTTTT.

This clone has just a few counts. This chain connects TRBV27 to TRBJ2-5; 8 bases are a match to TRBD2. The germline gives CDR1 MNHEY, CDR2 SMNVEV (reference sequence). The CDR3 contains 14 residues. J was trimmed by 1 base and V by 4 bases; bases with no gene match: 2. As DNA, the CDR3 is TGTGCCAGCAGTTGGGCGGGGGGCCAAGAGACCCAGTACTTC. Residues: CASSWAGGQETQYF.

This clone was picked up one time. The chain is built from TRBV27 and TRBJ1-6; TRBD1 might be the D (5 bases). The CDR3 is 13 residues long. V gave up 5 bases and J gave up 7 bases, with 9 bases separating them. The germline V gene encodes CDR1 MNHEY and CDR2 SMNVEV (reference sequence). The CDR3: CASSLHRNSPLHF. The CDR3 DNA sequence: TGTGCCAGCAGTCTACACAGGAATTCACCCCTCCACTTT.

The chain employs TRBV7-8 and TRBJ2-7, with D unclear. From germline, CDR1 is SGHVS and CDR2 FQNEAQ. Trimming removed 8 bases at V and 2 bases at J, with 13 bases between. The CDR3 sequence is 13 residues long. The CDR3 sequence is CASSSTSTYEQYF. The CDR3 coding sequence is TGTGCCAGCTCCTCCACATCCACCTACGAGCAGTACTTC.

The genes are TRBV25-1 and TRBJ2-7; tentative D call: TRBD1 (6 bases). V lost 8 bases to trimming and J lost 2 bases, with 13 bases between them. CDR1 MGHDK and CDR2 SYGVNS come from the germline V gene. CDR3 length: 13 residues. As DNA, the CDR3 is TGTGCCAGCTACGGGACACCCGCCTACGAGCAGTACTTC. Translated, it gives CASYGTPAYEQYF.

The chain carries TRBV5-1 and TRBJ2-7; 8 bases line up with TRBD1. The ends lost 4 bases at V and 3 bases at J; junction bases unmatched: 3. The CDR3 has 13 amino acids. Germline CDR1 SGHRS, CDR2 YFSETQ. CDR3 loop: CASSDGQGYEQYF. Here the CDR3 DNA reads TGCGCCAGCAGCGATGGACAGGGCTACGAGCAGTACTTC.

The chain couples TRBV9 to TRBJ1-3, with D possibly being TRBD1 (6 bases). This CDR3 has 14 residues. In germline, CDR1 is SGDLS, CDR2 YYNGEE. The ends were cut back, 5 bases at V and 4 bases at J, with 13 bases in the middle. In DNA, the CDR3 is TGTGCCAGCAGTCCCGGGGGGGCCGGAAACACCATATATTTT. Protein: CASSPGGAGNTIYF.

The J gene is TRBJ1-2, the V gene TRBV28, with 7 bases fitting TRBD1. In germline, CDR1 is MDHEN, CDR2 SYDVKM. CDR3 size: 14 residues. After removal of 6 bases from V and 4 bases from J, the junction contained 8 bases not matched to a gene. The CDR3 DNA is TGTGCCAGCAGACCTCCCGACAGGGCCTATGGCTACACCTTC. Translating it yields CASRPPDRAYGYTF.

The chain recombines TRBV9 with TRBJ2-7; the D is unclear. Germline V CDR1 and CDR2: SGDLS, YYNGEE. The CDR3 is 15 amino acids. With 4 bases removed from V and 2 bases from J, the gap between germline ends came to 16 bases. CDR3 in amino acids: CASSPIMGPTYEQYF. The CDR3 DNA reads TGTGCCAGCAGCCCCATAATGGGCCCTACCTACGAGCAGTACTTC.